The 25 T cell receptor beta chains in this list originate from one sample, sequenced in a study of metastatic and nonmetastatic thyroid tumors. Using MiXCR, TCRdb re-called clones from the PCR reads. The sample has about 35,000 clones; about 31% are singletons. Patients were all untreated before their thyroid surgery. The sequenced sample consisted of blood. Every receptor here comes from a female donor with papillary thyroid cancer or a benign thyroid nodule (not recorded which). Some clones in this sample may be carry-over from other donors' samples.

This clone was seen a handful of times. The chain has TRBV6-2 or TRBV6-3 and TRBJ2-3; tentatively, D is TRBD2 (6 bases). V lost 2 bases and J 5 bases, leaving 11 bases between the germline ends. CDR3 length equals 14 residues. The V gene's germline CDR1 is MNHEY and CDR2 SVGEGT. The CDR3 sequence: CASSYKTSGDTQYF. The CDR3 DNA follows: TGTGCCAGCAGTTACAAGACTAGTGGAGATACGCAGTATTTT.

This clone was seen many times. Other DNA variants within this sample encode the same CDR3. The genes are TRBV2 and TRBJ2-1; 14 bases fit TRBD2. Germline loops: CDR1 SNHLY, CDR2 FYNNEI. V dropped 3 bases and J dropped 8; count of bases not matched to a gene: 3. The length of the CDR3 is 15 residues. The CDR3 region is CASSETSGRAHEQFF. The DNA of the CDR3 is TGTGCCAGCAGTGAGACTAGCGGGAGGGCCCATGAGCAGTTCTTC. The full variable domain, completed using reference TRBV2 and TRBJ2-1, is EPEVTQTPSHQVTQMGQEVILRCVPISNHLYFYWYRQILGQKVEFLVSFYNNEISEKSEIFDDQFSVERPDGSNFTLKIRSTKLEDSAMYFCASSETSGRAHEQFFGPGTRLTVL.

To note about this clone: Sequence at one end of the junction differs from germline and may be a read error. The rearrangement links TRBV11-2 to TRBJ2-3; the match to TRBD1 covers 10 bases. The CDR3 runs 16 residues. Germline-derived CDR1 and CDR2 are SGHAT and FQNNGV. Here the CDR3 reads CAISLVGQGTTDTQYF. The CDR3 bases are TGTGCCATCAGCTTAGTGGGACAGGGGACCACAGATACGCAGTATTTT.

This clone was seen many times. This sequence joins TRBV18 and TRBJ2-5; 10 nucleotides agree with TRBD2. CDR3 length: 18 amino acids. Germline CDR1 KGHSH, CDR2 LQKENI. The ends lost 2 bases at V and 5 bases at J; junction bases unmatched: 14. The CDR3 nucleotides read TGTGCCAGCTCACCAGAACTCCCCGGAGCGGGAGGGGGGGAGACCCAGTACTTC. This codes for CASSPELPGAGGGETQYF.

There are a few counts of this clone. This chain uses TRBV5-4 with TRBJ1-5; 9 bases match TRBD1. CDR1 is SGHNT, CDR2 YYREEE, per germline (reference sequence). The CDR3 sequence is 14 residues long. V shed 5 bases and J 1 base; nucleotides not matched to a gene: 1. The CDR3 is CASRDRGSNQPQHF. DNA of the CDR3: TGTGCCAGCAGGGACAGGGGAAGCAATCAGCCCCAGCATTTT. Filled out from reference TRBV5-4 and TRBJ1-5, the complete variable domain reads ETGVTQSPTHLIKTRGQQVTLRCSSQSGHNTVSWYQQALGQGPQFIFQYYREEENGRGNFPPRFSGLQFPNYSSELNVNALELDDSALYLCASRDRGSNQPQHFGDGTRLSIL.

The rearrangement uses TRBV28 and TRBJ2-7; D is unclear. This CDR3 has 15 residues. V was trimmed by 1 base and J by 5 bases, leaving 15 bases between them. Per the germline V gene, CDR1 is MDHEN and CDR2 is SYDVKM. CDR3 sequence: CASSLLKVFGNEQYF. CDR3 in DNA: TGTGCCAGCAGTTTATTAAAGGTGTTTGGGAACGAGCAGTACTTC.

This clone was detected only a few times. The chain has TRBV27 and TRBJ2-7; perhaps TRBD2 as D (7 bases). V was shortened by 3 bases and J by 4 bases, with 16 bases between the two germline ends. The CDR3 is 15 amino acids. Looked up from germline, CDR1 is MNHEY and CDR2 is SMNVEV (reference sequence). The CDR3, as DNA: TGTGCCAGCAGTTTGAGGGGGGAGGGCCAATACGAGCAGTACTTC. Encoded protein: CASSLRGEGQYEQYF.

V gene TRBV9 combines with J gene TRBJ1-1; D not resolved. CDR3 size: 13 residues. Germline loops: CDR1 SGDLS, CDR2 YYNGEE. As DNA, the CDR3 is TGTGACTGCAGCGTAGAAGGAGACACTGAAGCTTTCTTT. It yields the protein CDCSVEGDTEAFF.

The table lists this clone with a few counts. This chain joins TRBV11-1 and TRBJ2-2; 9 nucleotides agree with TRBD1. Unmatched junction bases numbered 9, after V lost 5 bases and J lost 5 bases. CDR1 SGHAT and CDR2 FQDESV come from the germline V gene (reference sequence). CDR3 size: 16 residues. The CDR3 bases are TGTGCCAGCAGCCCTCGGGACAGGGCTCGGACCGGGGAGCTGTTTTTT. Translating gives CASSPRDRARTGELFF.

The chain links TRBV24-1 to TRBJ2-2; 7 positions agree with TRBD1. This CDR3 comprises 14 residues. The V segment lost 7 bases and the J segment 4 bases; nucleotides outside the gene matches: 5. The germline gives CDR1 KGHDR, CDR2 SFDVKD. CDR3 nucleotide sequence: TGTGCCACCAGAGTGACAGGGTCCACCGGGGAGCTGTTTTTT. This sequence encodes CATRVTGSTGELFF.

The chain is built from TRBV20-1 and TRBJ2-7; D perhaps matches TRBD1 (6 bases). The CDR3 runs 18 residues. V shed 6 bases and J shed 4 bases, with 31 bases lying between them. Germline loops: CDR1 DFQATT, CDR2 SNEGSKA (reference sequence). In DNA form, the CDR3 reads TGCAGTGCCCGACCCCCAGGATCCGGGACAAGATTGTTTTACGAGCAGTACTTC. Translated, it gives CSARPPGSGTRLFYEQYF.

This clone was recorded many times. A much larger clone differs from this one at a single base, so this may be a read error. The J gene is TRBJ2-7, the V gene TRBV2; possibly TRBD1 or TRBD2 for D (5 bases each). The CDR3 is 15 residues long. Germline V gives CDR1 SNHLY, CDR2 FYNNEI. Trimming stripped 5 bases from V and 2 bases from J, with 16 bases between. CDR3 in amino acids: CASSSGTVNTYEQYF. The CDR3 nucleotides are TGTGCCAGCAGTTCCGGGACCGTAAACACCTACGAGCAGTACTTC.

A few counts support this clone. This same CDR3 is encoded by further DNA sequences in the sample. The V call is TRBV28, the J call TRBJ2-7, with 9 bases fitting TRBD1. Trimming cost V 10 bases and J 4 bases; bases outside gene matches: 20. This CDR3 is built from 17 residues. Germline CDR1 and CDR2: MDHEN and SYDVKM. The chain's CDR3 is CATTVTGTGTFGYEQYF. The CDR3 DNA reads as TGTGCCACAACCGTAACCGGGACAGGGACTTTCGGGTACGAGCAGTACTTC.

CDR3 nucleotides: TGTGCCAGCAGGCGACAGGGGGCATGGGGTTATGGCTACACCTTC. Its protein product is CASRRQGAWGYGYTF. This chain joins TRBV6-1 and TRBJ1-2; 10 bases match TRBD1. Germline V gives CDR1 MNHNS, CDR2 SASEGT. V lost 6 bases, J lost 5 bases, and 9 bases stayed unmatched. The CDR3 runs 15 residues.

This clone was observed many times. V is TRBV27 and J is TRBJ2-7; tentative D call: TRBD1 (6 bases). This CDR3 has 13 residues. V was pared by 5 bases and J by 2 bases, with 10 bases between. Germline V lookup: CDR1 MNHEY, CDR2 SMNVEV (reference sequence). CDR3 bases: TGTGCCAGCAGTGAAGAGGGGGCCTACGAGCAGTACTTC. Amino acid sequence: CASSEEGAYEQYF.

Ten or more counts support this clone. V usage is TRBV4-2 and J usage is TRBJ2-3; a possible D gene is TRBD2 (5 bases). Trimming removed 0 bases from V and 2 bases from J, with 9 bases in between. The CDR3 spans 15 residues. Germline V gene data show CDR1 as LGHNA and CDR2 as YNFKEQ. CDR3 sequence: CASSQEVGATDTQYF. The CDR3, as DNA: TGTGCCAGCAGCCAAGAGGTGGGAGCCACAGATACGCAGTATTTT.

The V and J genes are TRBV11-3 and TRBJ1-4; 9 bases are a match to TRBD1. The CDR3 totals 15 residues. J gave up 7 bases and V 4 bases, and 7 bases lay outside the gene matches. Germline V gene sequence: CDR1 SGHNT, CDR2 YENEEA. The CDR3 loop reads CASSSRDRETEKLFF. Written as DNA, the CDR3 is TGTGCCAGCAGCTCCCGGGACAGGGAGACTGAAAAACTGTTTTTT.

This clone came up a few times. Here the CDR3 DNA reads TGTGCCAGCAGGGGGACTAGCGTCCGCTCCTACGAGCAGTACTTC. It codes for CASRGTSVRSYEQYF. The J gene is TRBJ2-7, the V gene TRBV6-1; 10 positions agree with TRBD2. V lost 6 bases to trimming and J lost 0 bases; unmatched junction nucleotides: 5. The CDR3 extends over 15 amino acids. Germline V gives CDR1 MNHNS, CDR2 SASEGT.

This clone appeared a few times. CDR3 loop: CASSRSPRLAGVGEQYF. The DNA of the CDR3 is TGTGCCAGCAGCCGTTCCCCCCGACTAGCGGGAGTGGGGGAGCAGTACTTC. V usage is TRBV27 and J usage is TRBJ2-7; 12 nucleotides agree with TRBD2. The CDR3 has 17 amino acids. In germline, CDR1 is MNHEY, CDR2 SMNVEV (reference sequence). Germline trimming cut 6 bases from V and 7 bases from J; bases unmatched to any gene: 16.

Written as DNA, the CDR3 is TGTGCCAGCAGCCTATTGGGGGAAAACACCGGGGAGCTGTTTTTT. It yields the protein CASSLLGENTGELFF. The rearrangement joins TRBV7-8 to TRBJ2-2; the D gene could be TRBD1 or TRBD2 (5 bases each). This CDR3 region has 15 residues. The germline gives CDR1 SGHVS, CDR2 FQNEAQ. Trimming stripped 5 bases from V and 2 bases from J, with 12 bases between.

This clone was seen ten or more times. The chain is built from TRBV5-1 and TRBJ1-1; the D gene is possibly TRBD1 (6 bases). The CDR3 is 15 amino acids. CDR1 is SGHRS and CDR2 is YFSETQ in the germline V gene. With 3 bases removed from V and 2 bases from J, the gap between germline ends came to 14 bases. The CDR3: CASSSYRAGNTEAFF. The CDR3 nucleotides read TGCGCCAGCAGCTCCTACAGGGCGGGTAACACTGAAGCTTTCTTT.

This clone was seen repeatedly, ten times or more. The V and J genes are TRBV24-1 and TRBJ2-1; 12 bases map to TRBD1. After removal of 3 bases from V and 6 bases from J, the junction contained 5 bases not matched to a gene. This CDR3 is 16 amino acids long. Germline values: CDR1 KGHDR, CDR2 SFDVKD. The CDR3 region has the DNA TGTGCCACCAGTGATCCCGGGACAGGGGGCCTCAATGAGCAGTTCTTC. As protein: CATSDPGTGGLNEQFF.

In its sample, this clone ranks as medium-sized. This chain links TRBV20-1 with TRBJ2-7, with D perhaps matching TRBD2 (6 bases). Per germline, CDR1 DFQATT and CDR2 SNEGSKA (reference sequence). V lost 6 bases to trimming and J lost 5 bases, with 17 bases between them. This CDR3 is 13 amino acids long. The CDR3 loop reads CSARDGGPNEQYF. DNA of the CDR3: TGCAGTGCAAGGGATGGAGGGCCGAACGAGCAGTACTTC.

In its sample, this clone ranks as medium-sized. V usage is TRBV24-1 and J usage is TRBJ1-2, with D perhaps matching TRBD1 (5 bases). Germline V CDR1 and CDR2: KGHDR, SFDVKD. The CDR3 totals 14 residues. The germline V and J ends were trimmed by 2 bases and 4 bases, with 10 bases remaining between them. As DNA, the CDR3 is TGTGCCACCAGTGATTCCCAGGGTAGCTATGGCTACACCTTC. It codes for CATSDSQGSYGYTF.

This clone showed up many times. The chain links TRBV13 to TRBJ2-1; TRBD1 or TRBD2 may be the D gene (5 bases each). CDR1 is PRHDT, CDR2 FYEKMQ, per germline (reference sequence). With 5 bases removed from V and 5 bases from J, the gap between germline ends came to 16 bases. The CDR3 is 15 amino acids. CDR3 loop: CASSQGTGLNNEQFF. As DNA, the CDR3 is TGTGCCAGCAGCCAAGGCACGGGGCTTAACAATGAGCAGTTCTTC.